This passage covers 21 T cell receptor beta chains from one sample sequenced in a study of shared clonotypes between healthy human individuals. TCRdb's table, derived via immunoSEQ multiplex PCR, lists solely in-frame clones and lacks some. The sample carries millions of clones, just over 90% recorded once. CD45RO-negative, CCR7-positively selected cells formed the naive CD8 fraction, excluding terminally differentiated effector memory CD45RA+ cells. Sequenced sample: naive CD8+ T cells from PBMCs. The source of these receptors is a man between 18 and 29 years old in good health. Some clones in this sample may be carry-over from other donors' samples.

The chain couples TRBV28 to TRBJ1-2, with D possibly matching TRBD1 (5 bases). Germline-derived CDR1 and CDR2 are MDHEN and SYDVKM. Trimming took off 6 bases at V and 5 bases at J, with 16 bases between the two ends. CDR3 length equals 14 residues. The CDR3 nucleotides are TGTGCCAGCAGGATTTCGACAGCCTTGTATGGCTACACCTTC. Its translation: CASRISTALYGYTF.

The chain links TRBV4-3 to TRBJ2-2; 7 bases are shared with TRBD2. Germline values: CDR1 LGHNA, CDR2 YSLEER. The CDR3 extends over 17 amino acids. Trimming at V came to 1 base and at J to 6 bases, leaving 11 bases not matched to a gene. This chain's CDR3 is CASSQVLGGSLPGELFF. The CDR3 bases are TGCGCCAGCAGCCAAGTTCTTGGCGGGAGTCTACCCGGGGAGCTGTTTTTT.

This sequence joins TRBV19 and TRBJ1-5, with unresolved D. Germline V gene lookup returns CDR1 LNHDA and CDR2 SQIVND (reference sequence). Trimming removed 7 bases from V and 4 bases from J, with 17 bases in between. The CDR3 runs to 15 residues. CDR3 loop: CASTVTRTPNQPQHF. The CDR3 DNA reads as TGTGCCAGTACCGTAACTAGGACCCCTAATCAGCCCCAGCATTTT.

The rearrangement joins TRBV27 to TRBJ2-1; perhaps TRBD2 as D (5 bases). Germline CDR1 is MNHEY and CDR2 is SMNVEV (reference sequence). The V gene lost 1 base and the J gene lost 15 bases, with 13 bases spanning the gap. CDR3 length equals 12 residues. CDR3 loop: CASSLWASYLFF. In DNA form, the CDR3 reads TGTGCCAGCAGTTTATGGGCTAGCTACCTGTTCTTC.

The chain joins TRBV9 to TRBJ2-1; 9 bases agree with TRBD2. V shed 4 bases and J 2 bases; nucleotides not matched to a gene: 7. Per germline, CDR1 SGDLS and CDR2 YYNGEE. CDR3 length: 16 amino acids. As DNA, the CDR3 is TGTGCCAGCAGCTATTCGGGACTAGCCGCCTACAATGAGCAGTTCTTC. This translates into CASSYSGLAAYNEQFF.

The chain couples TRBV7-8 to TRBJ1-1; D remains unclear. The CDR3 consists of 13 residues. The ends were cut back, 6 bases at V and 0 bases at J, with 8 bases in the middle. From germline, CDR1 is SGHVS and CDR2 FQNEAQ. CDR3 protein: CASRTVMNTEAFF. CDR3 nucleotide sequence: TGTGCCAGCAGAACGGTTATGAACACTGAAGCTTTCTTT.

The chain joins TRBV7-8 to TRBJ2-1, with 7 bases identical to TRBD2. The CDR3 runs to 16 residues. The germline V gene has CDR1 SGHVS and CDR2 FQNEAQ. Trimming at V came to 2 bases and at J to 5 bases, leaving 9 bases not matched to a gene. In DNA, the CDR3 is TGTGCCAGCAGCTTATACTTGGCGGGAGAGCACAATGAGCAGTTCTTC. This gives the protein CASSLYLAGEHNEQFF.

The gene calls are TRBV6-5 and TRBJ1-2, with 8 bases lining up with TRBD1. The germline V gene encodes CDR1 MNHEY and CDR2 SVGAGI. V lost 2 bases and J lost 6; bases outside the gene matches: 8. The CDR3 has 15 residues. This CDR3 is CASSYRQGLEDGYTF. For the CDR3, the DNA is TGTGCCAGCAGTTACAGACAGGGGCTAGAGGATGGCTACACCTTC.

V and J are TRBV6-5 and TRBJ1-2; D is possibly TRBD1 (5 bases). Between the trimmed V and J ends, which lost 7 bases and 4 bases, there was a span of 10 bases. In germline, CDR1 is MNHEY, CDR2 SVGAGI. The CDR3 runs to 12 residues. DNA of the CDR3: TGTGCCAGCACCACGGGGACCTATGGCTACACCTTC. Translated: CASTTGTYGYTF.

The chain carries TRBV28 and TRBJ2-3; 10 nucleotides align to TRBD2. The CDR3 extends over 17 amino acids. V lost 3 bases and J lost 3; bases outside the gene matches: 9. Germline V gene data show CDR1 as MDHEN and CDR2 as SYDVKM. The CDR3 nucleotides read TGTGCCAGCAGTTTTGGGATGGCTAGCGGGAGTACAGATACGCAGTATTTT. Translation: CASSFGMASGSTDTQYF. The full variable domain, rest sourced from reference TRBV28 and TRBJ2-3, is DVKVTQSSRYLVKRTGEKVFLECVQDMDHENMFWYRQDPGLGLRLIYFSYDVKMKEKGDIPEGYSVSREKKERFSLILESASTNQTSMYLCASSFGMASGSTDTQYFGPGTRLTVL.

This chain links TRBV19 with TRBJ2-7; unclear D gene. Germline V gene data show CDR1 as LNHDA and CDR2 as SQIVND (reference sequence). CDR3 length: 11 residues. V lost 4 bases and J 7 bases, leaving 8 bases between the germline ends. The CDR3 DNA follows: TGTGCCAGTAGTACCTCTAAGGAGCAGTACTTC. It yields the protein CASSTSKEQYF.

The chain uses TRBV25-1 and TRBJ1-2; maybe TRBD1 (5 bases). Trimming pared 4 bases from V and 7 bases from J, leaving 16 bases between. In germline, CDR1 is MGHDK, CDR2 SYGVNS. This CDR3 has 14 amino acids. Here the CDR3 DNA reads TGTGCCAGCAGTGCCGGGGGGGAGGTTTTTGGCTACACCTTC. Translated: CASSAGGEVFGYTF.

The chain links TRBV13 to TRBJ2-2; TRBD2 aligns across 7 bases. Germline CDR1 and CDR2: PRHDT and FYEKMQ (reference sequence). The CDR3 runs 15 residues. V was clipped by 3 bases and J by 6 bases; unmatched bases: 7. In DNA form, the CDR3 reads TGTGCCAGCAGCTTGCTAGCGGAGGGTCCCGGGGAGCTGTTTTTT. It is translated as CASSLLAEGPGELFF.

The chain links TRBV27 to TRBJ2-7; D possibly uses TRBD1 or TRBD2 (5 bases each). V lost 8 bases and J lost 0, with 14 bases in between. The germline V gene has CDR1 MNHEY and CDR2 SMNVEV (reference sequence). This CDR3 spans 14 amino acids. The CDR3 loop reads CASSPWGISYEQYF. As DNA, the CDR3 is TGTGCCAGCTCACCTTGGGGGATCTCCTACGAGCAGTACTTC.

The CDR3 protein is CASSVGTLGVNTEAFF. CDR3 bases: TGTGCCAGCAGTGTTGGGACTCTGGGGGTGAACACTGAAGCTTTCTTT. The chain joins TRBV2 to TRBJ1-1; possibly TRBD1 for D (5 bases). This CDR3 has 16 amino acids. Trimming removed 4 bases from V and 0 bases from J, with 15 bases in between. From germline, CDR1 is SNHLY and CDR2 FYNNEI.

The chain is built from TRBV29-1 and TRBJ2-1; TRBD2 might be the D (5 bases). With 7 bases removed from V and 3 bases from J, the gap between germline ends came to 13 bases. CDR1 and CDR2 from the germline V gene are SQVTM and ANQGSEA. This CDR3 is built from 13 residues. The CDR3 spells CSARVAGYNEQFF. The CDR3 nucleotides read TGCAGCGCCCGGGTGGCGGGCTACAATGAGCAGTTCTTC.

The rearrangement uses TRBV7-9 and TRBJ2-3; 9 bases agree with TRBD1. The V gene's germline CDR1 is SEHNR and CDR2 FQNEAQ (reference sequence). The V segment lost 5 bases and the J segment 11 bases; nucleotides outside the gene matches: 8. The CDR3 spans 13 residues. The CDR3 reads CASSPWDREKQYF. The CDR3 DNA follows: TGTGCCAGCAGCCCGTGGGACAGGGAGAAGCAGTATTTT.

The J gene is TRBJ2-3, the V gene TRBV28; tentative D call: TRBD2 (5 bases). This CDR3 is built from 11 residues. Germline loops: CDR1 MDHEN, CDR2 SYDVKM. V was cut by 8 bases and J by 6 bases, with 9 bases left in between. The CDR3 nucleotides are TGTGCCAGCGGACTCAGCGATACGCAGTATTTT. It specifies CASGLSDTQYF.

The chain recombines TRBV18 with TRBJ2-5; no clear D gene. CDR1 is KGHSH, CDR2 LQKENI, per germline. V was clipped by 1 base and J by 1 base, with 10 bases between them. This CDR3 is 15 amino acids long. The CDR3 loop reads CASSPRGTPQETQYF. DNA for the CDR3: TGTGCCAGCTCACCACGCGGTACACCCCAAGAGACCCAGTACTTC.

J is TRBJ1-2 and V is TRBV30, with 10 nucleotides matching TRBD1. Germline-derived CDR1 and CDR2 are GTSNPN and SVGIG (reference sequence). This CDR3 comprises 14 residues. J was trimmed by 3 bases and V by 6 bases; bases with no gene match: 7. CDR3 amino acids: CACRRDRGDYGYTF. The CDR3 nucleotides are TGTGCCTGCCGACGGGACAGGGGTGACTATGGCTACACCTTC.

V gene TRBV5-6 combines with J gene TRBJ2-6; D uncertain. This CDR3 is 15 amino acids long. From germline, CDR1 is SGHDT and CDR2 YYEEEE. V was pared by 0 bases and J by 2 bases, with 6 bases between. DNA for the CDR3: TGTGCCAGCAGCTTGGCAGTCGCTGGGGCCAACGTCCTGACTTTC. Amino acids: CASSLAVAGANVLTF.